The 19 T cell receptor beta chains below come from one sample, sequenced in a study of shared clonotypes between healthy human individuals (dated by TCRdb to the early 2020s). Preparation of the library involved the immunoSEQ multiplex PCR assay. Imported from immuneACCESS, the table was reduced by TCRdb to in-frame sequences with V and J called. These copies leave out some clones; in studies compared against another copy, an unresolved V gene accounts for under half, and the cause of the remainder is not known. Present in this sample are 1,400,000 or so clones, approximately 98.5% of which were seen just once. Clones ranked in the top ten supply 0.36% of the sample. Material for sequencing was naive CD4+ T cells sorted from blood. In the paper's terms, the cell subset or site label means: CD45RA+ positively selected. The receptor source for this set is a man aged 30 to 45 in good health.

The chain links TRBV10-3 to TRBJ2-7; D gene unclear. Trimming took off 2 bases at V and 5 bases at J, with 10 bases between the two ends. The CDR3 is 13 amino acids. Germline V gene sequence: CDR1 ENHRY, CDR2 SYGVKD. CDR3: CAISEQEFHEQYF. The DNA for the CDR3 is TGTGCCATCAGTGAGCAGGAGTTCCACGAGCAGTACTTC.

This clone came up once. The gene calls are TRBV11-2 and TRBJ2-3; D is unresolved. The germline V gene encodes CDR1 SGHAT and CDR2 FQNNGV. The CDR3 sequence is 12 residues long. V was pared by 5 bases and J by 8 bases, with 11 bases between. CDR3 sequence (DNA): TGTGCCAGCAGCGGCGTATTACCTACGCAGTATTTT. This encodes CASSGVLPTQYF.

The CDR3 coding sequence is TGTGCCAGCAGTTACACTTCAGGCGGACAAGAGACCCAGTACTTC. Its translation: CASSYTSGGQETQYF. This rearrangement joins TRBV6-5 to TRBJ2-5; unclear D gene. The germline V gene encodes CDR1 MNHEY and CDR2 SVGAGI. Trimming shortened V by 2 bases and J by 2 bases, and 12 bases separated the two germline ends. This CDR3 is 15 amino acids long.

J is TRBJ1-2 and V is TRBV7-2, with 7 bases that match TRBD1. The germline V gene has CDR1 SGHTA and CDR2 FQGNSA. The CDR3 has 13 residues. The ends lost 6 bases at V and 7 bases at J; junction bases unmatched: 8. DNA for the CDR3: TGTGCCAGCAGGGCCTTAGGGGGCTCTGGCTACACCTTC. Its protein product is CASRALGGSGYTF.

In DNA form, the CDR3 reads TGTGCCAGCAGCTCGACAGGGTCTGGGGCCAACGTCCTGACTTTC. Protein: CASSSTGSGANVLTF. V and J are TRBV5-8 and TRBJ2-6; 7 bases match TRBD1. J gave up 1 base and V 3 bases, and 1 base lay outside the gene matches. CDR1 and CDR2 from the germline V gene are SGHTS and YDEGEE. This CDR3 contains 15 residues.

This sequence joins TRBV5-1 and TRBJ2-1, with 12 positions matching TRBD2. Germline V gene sequence: CDR1 SGHRS, CDR2 YFSETQ. The CDR3 sequence is 18 residues long. The J segment lost 7 bases and the V segment lost 4 bases, leaving 15 bases of the junction unmatched. The CDR3 coding sequence is TGCGCCAGCAGCGTGGCAAAGACTAGCGGGAGTTTGTTAAATGAGCAGTTCTTC. Translation: CASSVAKTSGSLLNEQFF. Variable domain in full (rest from reference TRBV5-1 and TRBJ2-1): KAGVTQTPRYLIKTRGQQVTLSCSPISGHRSVSWYQQTPGQGLQFLFEYFSETQRNKGNFPGRFSGRQFSNSRSEMNVSTLELGDSALYLCASSVAKTSGSLLNEQFFGPGTRLTVL.

The chain employs TRBV5-4 and TRBJ1-1; a possible D gene is TRBD1 (5 bases). Trimming cost V 6 bases and J 0 bases, with 15 bases left between them. The CDR3 has 15 residues. Germline CDR1 SGHNT, CDR2 YYREEE (reference sequence). CDR3 amino acids: CASIAPGGMNTEAFF. Written as DNA, the CDR3 is TGTGCCAGCATCGCCCCGGGGGGGATGAACACTGAAGCTTTCTTT. The full variable domain, rest sourced from reference TRBV5-4 and TRBJ1-1, is ETGVTQSPTHLIKTRGQQVTLRCSSQSGHNTVSWYQQALGQGPQFIFQYYREEENGRGNFPPRFSGLQFPNYSSELNVNALELDDSALYLCASIAPGGMNTEAFFGQGTRLTVV.

V is TRBV29-1 and J is TRBJ2-2; no definite D call. Germline V gives CDR1 SQVTM, CDR2 ANQGSEA. The CDR3 covers 11 residues. The germline V and J ends were trimmed by 7 bases and 4 bases, with 7 bases remaining between them. CDR3 region: CSGGSTGELFF. Here the CDR3 DNA reads TGCAGCGGGGGTAGCACCGGGGAGCTGTTTTTT.

The chain recombines TRBV6-1 with TRBJ2-5, with 12 nucleotides matching TRBD1. Germline CDR1 is MNHNS and CDR2 is SASEGT. Germline trimming cut 2 bases from V and 1 base from J; bases unmatched to any gene: 11. The CDR3 extends over 19 amino acids. CDR3 DNA sequence: TGTGCCAGCAGTGAATATGGGTTGGGGACAGGGGGCCTCCAAGAGACCCAGTACTTC. Translating it yields CASSEYGLGTGGLQETQYF.

The V and J genes are TRBV7-2 and TRBJ2-3; D is undetermined. The CDR3 is made up of 14 amino acids. Between the trimmed V and J ends, which lost 7 bases and 6 bases, there was a span of 17 bases. CDR1 is SGHTA and CDR2 is FQGNSA in the germline V gene. DNA for the CDR3: TGTGCCAGCACCACCGCACCCTGGTTTGATACGCAGTATTTT. It translates to CASTTAPWFDTQYF. Variable domain in full (rest from reference TRBV7-2 and TRBJ2-3): GAGVSQSPSNKVTEKGKDVELRCDPISGHTALYWYRQSLGQGLEFLIYFQGNSAPDKSGLPSDRFSAERTGGSVSTLTIQRTQQEDSAVYLCASTTAPWFDTQYFGPGTRLTVL.

This clone was seen only once. This specimen includes other DNA sequences encoding the same CDR3. The chain recombines TRBV11-3 with TRBJ2-3; D possibly corresponds to TRBD1 (6 bases). Trimming cost V 1 base and J 0 bases, with 8 bases left between them. Germline V gives CDR1 SGHNT, CDR2 YENEEA. The CDR3 has 15 amino acids. CDR3 nucleotides: TGTGCCAGCAGCTTAGTGGGGGCTAGCACAGATACGCAGTATTTT. This gives the protein CASSLVGASTDTQYF.

The V gene is TRBV9, the J gene TRBJ2-2; 8 bases are shared with TRBD2. V was clipped by 2 bases and J by 1 base; unmatched bases: 7. This CDR3 is 17 amino acids long. Germline CDR1 is SGDLS and CDR2 is YYNGEE. CDR3 sequence reads: CASSVLSGDLNTGELFF. The CDR3 DNA follows: TGTGCCAGCAGCGTTCTTAGCGGGGACCTGAACACCGGGGAGCTGTTTTTT. The full variable domain, with the rest looked up from reference TRBV9 and TRBJ2-2, is DSGVTQTPKHLITATGQRVTLRCSPRSGDLSVYWYQQSLDQGLQFLIQYYNGEERAKGNILERFSAQQFPDLHSELNLSSLELGDSALYFCASSVLSGDLNTGELFFGEGSRLTVL.

The chain couples TRBV27 to TRBJ2-3, with D unclear. CDR1 and CDR2 from the germline V gene are MNHEY and SMNVEV (reference sequence). Trimming removed 4 bases at V and 2 bases at J, with 13 bases between. CDR3 length: 15 amino acids. In nucleotides, the CDR3 is TGTGCCAGCAGTTCCCCCTCTATTTTCACAGATACGCAGTATTTT. It yields the protein CASSSPSIFTDTQYF.

The chain joins TRBV6-1 to TRBJ2-5; the match to TRBD2 covers 14 bases. V was clipped by 0 bases and J by 6 bases; unmatched bases: 12. The CDR3 runs to 19 residues. The germline V gene encodes CDR1 MNHNS and CDR2 SASEGT. Written as DNA, the CDR3 is TGTGCCAGCAGTGAAGCTTTCTTCGGGACTAGCGGGAGTTGGAAGACCCAGTACTTC. As protein: CASSEAFFGTSGSWKTQYF.

A note on this clone: Other DNA sequences in this sample translate to the same CDR3. The rearrangement links TRBV18 to TRBJ2-7, with D possibly matching TRBD1 (5 bases). The ends were cut back, 2 bases at V and 3 bases at J, with 8 bases in the middle. The CDR3 loop spans 13 amino acids. Germline CDR1 reads KGHSH; CDR2 reads LQKENI. The CDR3 loop is CASSPTGFYEQYF. The CDR3 bases are TGTGCCAGCTCACCAACAGGTTTCTACGAGCAGTACTTC.

The J gene is TRBJ2-7, the V gene TRBV9; perhaps D is TRBD1 or TRBD2 (5 bases each). V was pared by 4 bases and J by 5 bases, with 22 bases between. This CDR3 region has 16 residues. Germline loops: CDR1 SGDLS, CDR2 YYNGEE. This chain's CDR3 is CASSSPRDGLFHEQYF. The CDR3 DNA reads as TGTGCCAGCAGCTCCCCCCGGGACGGACTTTTCCACGAGCAGTACTTC.

In regard to this clone: Other DNA sequences in this sample translate to the same CDR3. The V and J genes are TRBV28 and TRBJ2-3, with TRBD2 matching over 7 bases. This CDR3 comprises 15 residues. Germline-derived CDR1 and CDR2 are MDHEN and SYDVKM. The V segment lost 4 bases and the J segment 0 bases; nucleotides outside the gene matches: 4. The CDR3 loop is CASSSSGGSTDTQYF. CDR3 sequence (DNA): TGTGCCAGCAGTTCTAGCGGAGGTAGCACAGATACGCAGTATTTT.

The chain uses TRBV6-1 and TRBJ2-5, with 11 bases identical to TRBD2. The germline V gene has CDR1 MNHNS and CDR2 SASEGT. V lost 5 bases, J lost 13 bases, and 15 bases stayed unmatched. The CDR3 has 15 amino acids. CDR3 protein: CASSTRLDPSGRWYF. Written as DNA, the CDR3 is TGTGCCAGCAGTACCCGACTCGACCCTAGCGGGAGGTGGTACTTC.

V gene TRBV5-1 combines with J gene TRBJ1-2, with 7 nucleotides matching TRBD1. Germline CDR1 reads SGHRS; CDR2 reads YFSETQ. The V and J ends lost 0 bases and 4 bases, in that order; junction bases with no gene match: 6. There are 15 residues in the CDR3. The CDR3: CASSLGGQTFYGYTF. The CDR3 DNA sequence: TGCGCCAGCAGCTTGGGGGGACAGACCTTCTATGGCTACACCTTC.